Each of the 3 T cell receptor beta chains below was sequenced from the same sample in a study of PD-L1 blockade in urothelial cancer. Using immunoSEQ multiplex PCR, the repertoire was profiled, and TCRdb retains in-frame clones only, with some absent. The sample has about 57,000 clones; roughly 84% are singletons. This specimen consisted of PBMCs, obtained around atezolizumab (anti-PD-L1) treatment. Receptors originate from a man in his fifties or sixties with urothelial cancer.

The CDR3 protein is CASSGDREGYGYTF. CDR3 bases: TGTGCCAGCAGCGGGGACAGGGAGGGCTATGGCTACACCTTC. The J gene is TRBJ1-2, the V gene TRBV5-6; 9 bases are shared with TRBD1. Germline CDR1 SGHDT, CDR2 YYEEEE. The V gene end was trimmed by 4 bases and the J gene end by 4 bases; junction bases not matched to a gene: 5. The CDR3 consists of 14 residues.

CDR3 coding DNA: TGTGCCATCAGCTACGGACTAGCGGGAGAAGATCGCGAGCAGTACTTC. Its protein product is CAISYGLAGEDREQYF. This rearrangement joins TRBV10-3 to TRBJ2-7; 13 nucleotides match TRBD2. The CDR3 sequence is 16 residues long. The germline CDR1 and CDR2 sequences are ENHRY and SYGVKD. The V segment lost 6 bases and the J segment 6 bases; nucleotides outside the gene matches: 11.

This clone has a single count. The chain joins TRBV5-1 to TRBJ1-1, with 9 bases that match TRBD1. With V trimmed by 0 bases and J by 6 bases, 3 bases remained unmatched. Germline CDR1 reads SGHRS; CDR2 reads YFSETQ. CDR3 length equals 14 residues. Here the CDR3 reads CASSLEWTGAEAFF. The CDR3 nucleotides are TGCGCCAGCAGCTTGGAGTGGACAGGGGCTGAAGCTTTCTTT.